One sample yielded the 20 T cell receptor beta chains listed below, sequenced in a study of CD8 T cells in Susac syndrome (dated by TCRdb to about 2019). Libraries were prepared through the immunoSEQ multiplex PCR assay. RNA was extracted using the RNeasy kit, and roughly 0.5 to 1 ug of the RNA was reverse transcribed with random hexamers. The public reads were reprocessed in TCRdb via fastp at Q25 and MiXCR, keeping in-frame beta chains. Here each entry gathers all rows of one CDR3 protein and keeps the most common genes and DNA. This sample gives 150,000 to 200,000 distinct CDR3 sequences in total; 93% of them show up just once. The ten largest clones represent 0.095% to 0.12% of the sample. The specimen was CD4+ T cells from PBMCs. These receptors all stem from a human donor in good health.

This clonotype has just one count. The chain recombines TRBV5-1 with TRBJ2-5; TRBD2 matches 8 bases. The length of the CDR3 is 15 residues. Germline values: CDR1 SGHRS, CDR2 YFSETQ. Trimming cost V 4 bases and J 4 bases; bases outside gene matches: 9. In DNA, the CDR3 is TGCGCCAGCAGCCGGGGCGCGGGGGGCCGAGAGACCCAGTACTTC. It codes for CASSRGAGGRETQYF.

This rearrangement joins TRBV7-2 to TRBJ1-5; 9 nucleotides align to TRBD1. After removal of 0 bases from V and 2 bases from J, the junction contained 5 bases not matched to a gene. CDR1 and CDR2 (germline): SGHTA, FQGNSA. The CDR3 has 17 residues. The CDR3 protein is CASSLATGGRGNQPQHF. The CDR3 bases are TGTGCCAGCAGCTTAGCTACAGGGGGCAGAGGCAATCAGCCCCAGCATTTT.

The chain couples TRBV20-1 to TRBJ2-4, with D perhaps assigned TRBD1 or TRBD2 (6 bases each). The V gene's germline CDR1 is DFQATT and CDR2 SNEGSKA (reference sequence). CDR3 size: 14 residues. V lost 4 bases to trimming and J lost 3 bases, with 13 bases between them. The CDR3: CSANPEGGKNIQYF. The CDR3 DNA reads as TGCAGTGCTAACCCAGAGGGGGGCAAAAACATTCAGTACTTC.

The chain carries TRBV12-3 or TRBV12-4 and TRBJ1-2; D perhaps matches TRBD1 (5 bases). V lost 7 bases to trimming and J lost 6 bases, with 15 bases between them. The CDR3 totals 13 residues. The CDR3 DNA is TGTGCCAGCACCTCCCCTGGGGCAAATGGCTACACCTTC. The encoded protein is CASTSPGANGYTF.

The gene calls are TRBV28 and TRBJ2-5; 12 bases agree with TRBD1. The CDR3 is 16 amino acids. V lost 5 bases to trimming and J lost 4 bases; unmatched junction nucleotides: 8. Germline CDR1 MDHEN, CDR2 SYDVKM. The CDR3: CASSNRDRGRAETQYF. Written as DNA, the CDR3 is TGTGCCAGCAGTAACCGGGACAGGGGGCGCGCAGAGACCCAGTACTTC.

The rearrangement joins TRBV30 to TRBJ1-2; no clear D. CDR1 and CDR2 (germline): GTSNPN, SVGIG (reference sequence). This CDR3 is built from 11 residues. With 8 bases removed from V and 8 bases from J, the gap between germline ends came to 15 bases. CDR3 nucleotides: TGTGCCACCGGGCCCCAAAGGGGCTACACCTTC. Its protein is CATGPQRGYTF.

V usage is TRBV6-2 or TRBV6-3 and J usage is TRBJ2-7; D gene uncertain. This CDR3 comprises 14 residues. Germline-derived CDR1 and CDR2 are MNHEY and SVGEGT. V was shortened by 6 bases and J by 3 bases, with 15 bases between the two germline ends. CDR3 coding DNA: TGTGCCAGCAGCATCGGTGGAGCGAACTACGAGCAGTACGTC. Encoded protein: CASSIGGANYEQYV.

This clonotype came up a few times. V is TRBV10-3 and J is TRBJ1-6; D remains unclear. Germline assignment: CDR1 ENHRY and CDR2 SYGVKD. This CDR3 is 15 amino acids long. Trimming shortened V by 8 bases and J by 0 bases, and 11 bases separated the two germline ends. The CDR3, as DNA: TGTGCCATCCGAGAAGGGAGCTCCTATAATTCACCCCTCCACTTT. Its translation is CAIREGSSYNSPLHF.

CDR3 sequence reads: CASSLFHTNYEQYV. The DNA of the CDR3 is TGTGCCAGCAGTTTATTCCACACCAACTACGAGCAGTACGTC. The chain carries TRBV12-3 or TRBV12-4 and TRBJ2-7; D not resolved. Trimming shortened V by 2 bases and J by 3 bases, and 11 bases separated the two germline ends. This CDR3 comprises 14 residues.

The chain uses TRBV18 and TRBJ1-1; 8 nucleotides line up with TRBD1. Looked up from germline, CDR1 is KGHSH and CDR2 is LQKENI. V dropped 5 bases and J dropped 3; count of bases not matched to a gene: 5. CDR3 length equals 14 residues. CDR3 sequence: CASSARGPDTEAFF. The CDR3 DNA follows: TGTGCCAGCTCAGCCAGGGGGCCAGACACTGAAGCTTTCTTT.

This clonotype was observed a single time. The rearrangement uses TRBV5-4 and TRBJ2-2; 8 bases map to TRBD2. The germline V gene encodes CDR1 SGHNT and CDR2 YYREEE (reference sequence). This CDR3 spans 15 amino acids. V trimming: 3 bases; J trimming: 5 bases; junction bases outside the gene matches: 6. The DNA for the CDR3 is TGTGCCAGCAGCTCCGGGGGGGTTCGTACCGGGGAGCTGTTTTTT. This gives the protein CASSSGGVRTGELFF.

The chain couples TRBV7-9 to TRBJ2-3; D gene ambiguous. The ends were cut back, 7 bases at V and 5 bases at J, with 10 bases in the middle. The CDR3 length is 12 residues. CDR1 and CDR2 (germline): SEHNR, FQNEAQ (reference sequence). For the CDR3, the DNA is TGTGCCAGCATGGGCCGAGAAGATACGCAGTATTTT. Amino acid sequence: CASMGREDTQYF. Supplemented by reference TRBV7-9 and TRBJ2-3, the full variable domain reads DTGVSQNPRHKITKRGQNVTFRCDPISEHNRLYWYRQTLGQGPEFLTYFQNEAQLEKSRLLSDRFSAERPKGSFSTLEIQRTEQGDSAMYLCASMGREDTQYFGPGTRLTVL.

In this sample, this clonotype turned up once. This chain links TRBV5-4 with TRBJ2-5; TRBD2 aligns across 13 bases. From germline, CDR1 is SGHNT and CDR2 YYREEE (reference sequence). The trim removed 6 bases at V and 4 bases at J, leaving 9 bases unmatched. This CDR3 spans 16 amino acids. Here the CDR3 reads CASTSPLAGGIETQYF. CDR3 nucleotides: TGTGCCAGCACCTCACCACTAGCGGGGGGGATAGAGACCCAGTACTTC.

The rearrangement links TRBV5-1 to TRBJ1-2, with TRBD1 matching over 10 bases. The CDR3 is 15 residues long. Germline-derived CDR1 and CDR2 are SGHRS and YFSETQ. V was pared by 4 bases and J by 8 bases, with 11 bases of the junction left unmatched. DNA for the CDR3: TGCGCCAGCAGCCCTGAAGGGACAGGGGACAACGGCTACACCTTC. Amino acid sequence: CASSPEGTGDNGYTF.

This rearrangement joins TRBV19 to TRBJ2-5; unclear D gene. V lost 5 bases and J lost 2, with 12 bases in between. In germline, CDR1 is LNHDA, CDR2 SQIVND (reference sequence). The CDR3 sequence is 14 residues long. The CDR3 region is CASSASLGQETQYF. CDR3 sequence (DNA): TGTGCCAGTAGTGCCTCCCTCGGGCAAGAGACCCAGTACTTC.

This clonotype has a single count. J is TRBJ2-5 and V is TRBV19; D is perhaps TRBD2 (6 bases). In germline, CDR1 is LNHDA, CDR2 SQIVND (reference sequence). Between the trimmed V and J ends, which lost 1 base and 5 bases, there was a span of 11 bases. This CDR3 is 14 amino acids long. The CDR3 DNA follows: TGTGCCAGTAGTATAGGGGACTCAAGGGAGACCCAGTACTTC. This gives the protein CASSIGDSRETQYF. Full variable domain (rest looked up from reference TRBV19 and TRBJ2-5): DGGITQSPKYLFRKEGQNVTLSCEQNLNHDAMYWYRQDPGQGLRLIYYSQIVNDFQKGDIAEGYSVSREKKESFPLTVTSAQKNPTAFYLCASSIGDSRETQYFGPGTRLLVL.

The rearrangement joins TRBV19 to TRBJ2-1; 7 bases fit TRBD1. V lost 3 bases, J lost 3 bases, and 5 bases stayed unmatched. The germline CDR1 and CDR2 sequences are LNHDA and SQIVND (reference sequence). CDR3 size: 15 residues. DNA of the CDR3: TGTGCCAGTAGTATTAGGGCAGGGGGCTACAATGAGCAGTTCTTC. It is translated as CASSIRAGGYNEQFF.

V is TRBV7-9 and J is TRBJ1-5; TRBD1 matches at 9 bases. Germline CDR1 SEHNR, CDR2 FQNEAQ (reference sequence). The CDR3 has 17 amino acids. Germline trimming cut 5 bases from V and 3 bases from J; bases unmatched to any gene: 11. Written as DNA, the CDR3 is TGTGCCAGCAGCGCGGGACAGGGATTCAGGTTCAATCAGCCCCAGCATTTT. Amino acid sequence: CASSAGQGFRFNQPQHF.

The chain employs TRBV2 and TRBJ1-1, with TRBD1 as a possible D gene (5 bases). CDR1 is SNHLY and CDR2 is FYNNEI in the germline V gene. This CDR3 has 17 amino acids. The ends were cut back, 4 bases at V and 6 bases at J, with 24 bases in the middle. The CDR3 here is CASSGKAGHMDLAEAFF. The CDR3 bases are TGTGCCAGCAGTGGAAAGGCAGGGCATATGGATTTGGCTGAAGCTTTCTTT.

The rearrangement uses TRBV10-3 and TRBJ2-3; no clear D. This CDR3 spans 14 amino acids. Germline lookup yields CDR1 ENHRY and CDR2 SYGVKD. The ends were cut back, 0 bases at V and 2 bases at J, with 6 bases in the middle. In DNA form, the CDR3 reads TGTGCCATCAGTGAGTCTGCGAACACAGATACGCAGTATTTT. This encodes CAISESANTDTQYF.